This paragraph covers one TCR beta chain sequence. Its matching antigen is unknown. Expansion of antigen-specific CD4+ T cells with viral peptide pools was carried out by the ViraFEST assay before sequencing. Subsequent to approximately 11 days of culture, CD4+ T cells were isolated. All vaccine recipients tested negative for nucleocapsid antibodies and had never contracted SARS-CoV-2 infection. This CDR3 has 14 residues. J gave up 7 bases and V 1 base, and 6 bases lay outside the gene matches. Looked up from germline, CDR1 is GTSNPN and CDR2 is SVGIG (reference sequence). The data were produced by immunoSEQ multiplex PCR, yet TCRdb's version contains in-frame clones alone and is incomplete. The sample contains more than 40,000 clones, roughly 70% of which appear only once. This sample stems from a study of vaccination effects on CD4 cells after COVID-19.

The V call is TRBV30, the J call TRBJ1-5; 8 nucleotides match TRBD1. Source: CD4+ T cells from PBMCs cultured with HCoV-OC43 spike peptides, taken before COVID-19 vaccination. Regarding subset: HCoV-OC43 spike overlapping peptide pool stimulation. This sequence was found in a human donor who received a COVID-19 vaccine. The CDR3: CAWSGGQEGQPQHF. Written as DNA, the CDR3 is TGTGCCTGGAGTGGGGGACAGGAGGGACAGCCCCAGCATTTT.